This TCR beta chain emerged from a study of cytomegalovirus exposure and HLA in healthy donors (dated by TCRdb to about 2017). Background for the entire study: In an earlier analysis of 587 of the donors, about 270 Gb of sequence data and about 110 million unique TCR beta sequences from about 179 million T cells were reported. The number of donors typed differed by locus, with about 620-630 for A, B, C, DRB1 and DQB1, more than 500 for DQA1, approximately 580 for DPA1, and around 450 for DPB1. A later analysis re-analyzed previously published TCR beta repertoires from hundreds of donors and added high-resolution HLA genotyping to study TCR occurrence patterns. The genetic ancestry cluster associated with self-reported Caucasian donors included 80% to 90% of the 398 genotyped donors. HLA typing included class I and class II loci at four-digit resolution. The later analysis used no new phenotypic data to find candidate immune exposures, relying instead on TCR beta sequences and their occurrence across donors. Alongside the repertoire data, information on donor age, sex, ethnicity and CMV serostatus was compiled. To predict cytomegalovirus infection status, the study brought together high-throughput TCR immunosequencing, statistical association of individual TCRs with disease status, and machine learning. All discovery cohort repertoires had been generated using a single sequencing platform. The study profiled the T cell repertoires of 666 subjects by immunosequencing and related them to cytomegalovirus serostatus. Roughly five DR-DQ haplotypes were handled as single units for association and clustering because linkage in the cohort was strong. Across 300 to 500 genotyped donors of the cohort, an average of about 200,000 unique TCR beta nucleotide sequences per donor were sequenced, and 15% to 20% of those sequences were non-productive. A separate validation cohort of 100 to 150 different subjects was used in addition to the roughly 700-subject first cohort. Roughly 300 gigabases of sequencing data and 91 million or so unique TCR sequences made up an early release that covered around 640 HLA-typed donors. A later genetic analysis used genome-wide SNP genotypes for 398 of the 666 donors, treating that subset as a discovery cohort. In an earlier analysis of over 550 of the donors, high-throughput TCR beta sequencing was used to judge whether each TCR beta V gene segment behaved as functional or pseudogenic. The study was designed to test whether signatures of past pathogen exposure could be identified by cataloging public T cell receptors. What the authors observed across the whole study: According to a later analysis, TCR association rates differed among HLA loci, with DRB1 alleles showing the most associated TCRs and HLA-C alleles showing the fewest. Specific HLA alleles were associated with about 17,000 TCR beta sequences at a false discovery rate of 0.05 in a later analysis. Correlated functional status among segregating V segments might reflect linkage disequilibrium, but an unknown experimental factor could not be ruled out. V-gene and J-gene trimming of TCR beta chains was associated with a missense DCLRE1C variant in a later genetic analysis, and the association was replicated in an independent cohort. In a later analysis, most CMV-associated TCR beta chains were found to appear HLA-restricted, with HLA associations seemingly driven largely by CMV exposure. Most TCR sequences were seen in very few donors, while some public TCRs were found in many individuals. A further reported finding was that TCR beta sequences accurately predicted the HLA-A and HLA-B alleles for most subjects in the first cohort. In the study, some 160 TCR beta chains were listed as associated with cytomegalovirus. A few of the identified cytomegalovirus-associated TCR beta chains were confirmed in vitro to be specific for cytomegalovirus antigens. Immune exposure information for the cohort was limited to CMV serostatus. An earlier analysis of approximately 500 of the donors showed that most TCR beta V segments appeared in productive rearrangements either about 87% or about 30% of the time, which broadly matched IMGT annotations. Sequencing depth was assumed to be roughly uniform across donors in the presence/absence analyses, though that assumption may not hold. A group of highly shared sequence variants was considered likely to be a technical artifact of the sequencing pipeline. In a later analysis, HLA-associated TCR beta chains showed more clonal expansion and lower generation probabilities than non-associated chains that were equally common. When HLA alleles, especially DR and DQ, strongly co-occurred, TCR associations were difficult to assign to individual alleles. Because the 87-base-pair reads could not distinguish some IMGT-functional V segments, including TRBV6-2 and TRBV6-3, those segments were excluded. In both the original and validation cohorts, the classifier was reported to diagnose cytomegalovirus status with high specificity and sensitivity. The earlier analysis of 450 to 700 of the donors excluded fewer than 20 rarely observed V segments, including chromosome 9 orphons, because counts were too low. Because some donors lacked HLA typing at each locus, the association tests relied only on the typed subset. The authors suggested that the approach could potentially be extended to other disease states and immunological phenotypes. According to a later genetic analysis, donors in an Asian-associated ancestry cluster had fewer N-insertions in productive TCRs than the roughly 670-donor mean. In this cohort, only TCR beta chains were sequenced, and detectable features were limited by the absence of alpha or paired-chain data. Several of the top co-occurrence clusters appeared to be linked to parvovirus B19, influenza, CMV and Epstein-Barr virus, according to a later analysis.

The library was generated by the immunoSEQ multiplex PCR assay. The multiplex PCR relied on a mix of 60 forward primers for TCR Vbeta segments and 13 reverse primers for TCR Jbeta segments. Amplification of the CDR3 region of rearranged TCR beta genes was performed with a multiplex PCR assay on genomic DNA. The Illumina HiSeq System was used to sequence the amplified TCR beta libraries as 87-base-pair reads. The study's own analysis went as follows. Across the 700 or so repertoires, a later analysis counted around 80 million unique TCR beta chains, around 11 million of which were shared by at least two donors. A nearest-neighbor algorithm error-corrected the raw reads and collapsed the reads into unique sequences, merging closely related sequences to remove PCR and sequencing errors. V, D and J gene segments were assigned by aligning CDR3 sequences to IMGT reference sequences. For a sequence to be retained, at least a six-nucleotide match to both a V gene segment and a J gene segment was required. A rearrangement counted as productive if the CDR3 had no stop codons and remained in frame with V and J, and every other rearrangement counted as non-productive. CDR3 was defined according to IMGT convention as the region running from the second conserved V-encoded cysteine to the conserved J-encoded phenylalanine. Sequences without an unambiguous match to a single V gene segment were excluded from the earlier analysis of 587 of the donors. An earlier analysis of under 750 of the donors called V segments functional above 56.7% productive rearrangements and segregating when the between-donor standard deviation exceeded 5%. A statistical classification framework was built for diagnosing cytomegalovirus status from the catalog of TCR beta chain sequences. In a later analysis, TCR nucleotide sequences were compared against IMGT/GENE-DB human TR gene sequences so that V and J genes could be assigned. The TCRdist pipeline was used in a later analysis to assign CDR3 sequences and most-parsimonious VDJ recombination scenarios. In a later analysis, every TCR beta chain was defined by the combination of its CDR3 amino acid sequence and its V-gene family, and reads without a unique V-gene family were dropped. As a way to deal with suspected cross-contamination and a sequencing artifact, a later analysis dropped over 550 nucleotide sequences that were highly shared and had low generation probability. In a later analysis, a clonal expansion index was calculated for each public chain from normalized within-repertoire ranks of inferred template counts. A later analysis computed generation probabilities with a VDJ recombination model fitted to out-of-frame rearrangements, and checked the results against IGoR. A later analysis scored TCR-TCR, TCR-HLA and TCR-CMV co-occurrence with hypergeometric tests, applying a repertoire-size bias correction to TCR pairs. A later analysis estimated false discovery rates by permuting HLA or CMV assignments 20 times. In a later analysis, co-occurring TCRs were grouped with DBSCAN, and TCRdist sequence similarity was added when clustering was performed within HLA-allele-positive subsets. Repertoires with fewer than 30,000 or more than 120,000 public chains were left out of co-occurrence clustering, as were about five repertoires with anomalous nucleotide sharing. The clones in this table, taken by TCRdb from immuneACCESS, are in-frame only. Not every clone is retained; where verified, under half of the shortfall comes from an unresolved V gene, and the cause of the rest is unknown. V and J calls and clone size are copied from that table; D and trimming were computed from the DNA. The sample records fewer than 120,000 clones, roughly four fifths of which are singletons. The ten largest clones capture 1.3% of the sample.

Germline trimming: 0 bases from V, 3 bases from J; junction bases outside gene matches: 6. CDR1 and CDR2 are drawn from the germline V gene: LGHNA, YNFKEQ. Counted from cysteine to phenylalanine, this CDR3 has 16 amino acids. Only the CDR3 region is kept as DNA, spanning 48 bases read in frame from base 1. To note about this clone: The target of this receptor is not known. No much larger clone exists at a distance of one base, and base qualities are not known.

The cohort comprised 550 to 700 healthy bone marrow donors. At the time of sampling, all cohort members were nominally healthy, though unrecorded immune exposures were likely present. The donor tested CMV seronegative and was one of the 352 seronegative cohort members. Every donor gave a peripheral blood sample, and the peripheral blood mononuclear cells from that sample were used for TCR beta sequencing. The Qiagen DNeasy Blood Extraction Kit was used to extract genomic DNA from the blood cell samples. The origin of this receptor is a woman aged 25 to 39 in good health and CMV-seronegative. The rearranged chain carries TRBV4-2 and TRBJ1-2; 8 central bases correspond to TRBD1. The material sequenced was PBMCs. CDR3 reads: CASSQEIDRGHYGYTF. The DNA sequence is TGTGCCAGCAGCCAAGAAATCGACAGGGGTCACTATGGCTACACCTTC.